One and the same sample provided the 20 T cell receptor beta chains below, sequenced in a study of shared clonotypes between healthy human individuals. Assay used: immunoSEQ multiplex PCR; TCRdb lists only in-frame clones, some missing. The sample comprises some 580,000 clones, around 97% of which are singletons, and 0.057% rests with the top ten. Sequenced sample: naive CD4+ T cells sorted from blood. This sample's subset: CD45RA+ positively selected. These receptor sequences come from a woman in her twenties or thirties in good health.

Turning to this clone: Different DNA sequences within this sample yield the same CDR3. The V call is TRBV21-1, the J call TRBJ2-7; TRBD2, the table's D call, lacks a check against the DNA. TRBV21-1 is designated a pseudogene. The CDR3 contains 14 residues. The chain's CDR3 is CASSIRSEPYEQYF. CDR3 sequence (DNA): TGTGCCAGCAGCATAAGAAGCGAGCCCTACGAGCAGTACTTC.

The rearrangement links TRBV5-1 to TRBJ2-5; 8 bases line up with TRBD1. From germline, CDR1 is SGHRS and CDR2 YFSETQ. The CDR3 consists of 14 residues. V lost 4 bases, J lost 6 bases, and 8 bases stayed unmatched. For the CDR3, the DNA is TGCGCCAGCAGCACCGGGACAGGCGGGCAGACCCAGTACTTC. Translation: CASSTGTGGQTQYF. Filled out from reference TRBV5-1 and TRBJ2-5, the complete variable domain reads KAGVTQTPRYLIKTRGQQVTLSCSPISGHRSVSWYQQTPGQGLQFLFEYFSETQRNKGNFPGRFSGRQFSNSRSEMNVSTLELGDSALYLCASSTGTGGQTQYFGPGTRLLVL.

In DNA, the CDR3 is TGCGCCAGCAGCGCCGGTCAGGGCTACACCTTC. Its translation: CASSAGQGYTF. V gene TRBV10-1 combines with J gene TRBJ1-2; D unclear. The CDR3 loop spans 11 amino acids. Germline values: CDR1 WNHNN, CDR2 SYGVQD (reference sequence). V was clipped by 6 bases and J by 8 bases, with 10 bases between them.

Turning to this clone: One junction end does not reproduce the germline sequence, and a read error may be involved. The V call is TRBV28, the J call TRBJ2-6, with D perhaps TRBD1 or TRBD2 (5 bases each). Germline values: CDR1 MDHEN, CDR2 SYDVKM. The CDR3 runs to 13 residues. The CDR3 spells CAAKGTGANALTF. Here the CDR3 DNA reads TGTGCCGCCAAGGGTACCGGGGCCAACGCCCTGACTTTC.

The chain couples TRBV7-6 to TRBJ2-3, with TRBD2 matching over 9 bases. The CDR3 is made up of 18 amino acids. The V and J ends lost 4 bases and 2 bases, in that order; junction bases with no gene match: 13. Per germline, CDR1 SGHVS and CDR2 FNYEAQ. The CDR3: CASSSPNRTSVNTDTQYF. CDR3 sequence (DNA): TGTGCCAGCAGCTCCCCGAACAGGACTAGCGTTAACACAGATACGCAGTATTTT.

This clone was seen once. V usage is TRBV28 and J usage is TRBJ2-7; 7 nucleotides align to TRBD1. CDR3 size: 14 residues. Germline V gene sequence: CDR1 MDHEN, CDR2 SYDVKM. J lost 3 bases, V lost 8 bases, and 10 bases had no gene match. In nucleotides, the CDR3 is TGTGCCAGCGGTATGGGACAGAGATTCTACGAGCAGTACTTC. Protein sequence: CASGMGQRFYEQYF.

V and J are TRBV6-5 and TRBJ2-7; 16 bases are shared with TRBD2. J gave up 2 bases and V 8 bases, and 3 bases lay outside the gene matches. Germline V gene lookup returns CDR1 MNHEY and CDR2 SVGAGI. CDR3 length: 15 amino acids. The CDR3 loop is CASGTSGRGTYEQYF. CDR3 DNA sequence: TGTGCCAGCGGGACTAGCGGGAGGGGAACCTACGAGCAGTACTTC.

J is TRBJ2-1 and V is TRBV5-8; D uncertain. Germline values: CDR1 SGHTS, CDR2 YDEGEE. The CDR3 has 14 amino acids. V was pared by 7 bases and J by 7 bases, with 18 bases between. This chain's CDR3 is CASLTGSLGNEQFF. CDR3 nucleotide sequence: TGTGCCAGCCTCACCGGTTCCCTCGGGAATGAGCAGTTCTTC.

The chain is built from TRBV27 and TRBJ2-7, with D possibly called TRBD1 or TRBD2 (5 bases each). Germline CDR1 is MNHEY and CDR2 is SMNVEV (reference sequence). The CDR3 contains 14 residues. V lost 5 bases and J 9 bases, leaving 20 bases between the germline ends. The CDR3 loop is CASSPGTTLRGQYF. In DNA, the CDR3 is TGTGCCAGCAGTCCCGGGACCACCCTACGAGGGCAGTACTTC.

The CDR3 region is CASSPVGGMNTEAFF. Here the CDR3 DNA reads TGTGCCAGCTCACCCGTCGGTGGCATGAACACTGAAGCTTTCTTT. The rearrangement joins TRBV18 to TRBJ1-1; the D is unclear. The CDR3 has 15 amino acids. The V gene's germline CDR1 is KGHSH and CDR2 LQKENI. V was clipped by 3 bases and J by 0 bases, with 11 bases between them.

CDR3 loop: CATRDHSTDTQYF. In nucleotides, the CDR3 is TGTGCCACCAGGGACCACAGCACAGATACGCAGTATTTT. The chain employs TRBV28 and TRBJ2-3; D tentatively reads TRBD1 or TRBD2 (5 bases each). This CDR3 has 13 residues. Germline CDR1 is MDHEN and CDR2 is SYDVKM. Trimming pared 10 bases from V and 0 bases from J, leaving 11 bases between.

The CDR3 sequence: CSAQRGDTQYF. CDR3 sequence (DNA): TGCAGTGCTCAGCGCGGAGATACGCAGTATTTT. The V and J genes are TRBV20-1 and TRBJ2-3, with D unclear. This CDR3 comprises 11 residues. Germline V CDR1 and CDR2: DFQATT, SNEGSKA (reference sequence). The V gene lost 5 bases and the J gene lost 5 bases, with 8 bases spanning the gap.

The chain recombines TRBV4-1 with TRBJ1-1; D unresolved. The CDR3 has 17 residues. Germline V gene sequence: CDR1 MGHRA, CDR2 YSYEKL. Trimming cost V 2 bases and J 7 bases, with 23 bases left between them. CDR3 amino acids: CASSQRFLGMGSGEAFF. The CDR3 DNA reads TGCGCCAGCAGCCAACGCTTCCTCGGGATGGGGTCTGGTGAAGCTTTCTTT.

As for this clone: Different DNA sequences within this sample yield the same CDR3. This chain's CDR3 is CASSLGSGSSYEQYF. The CDR3 DNA reads as TGTGCCAGCAGCTTGGGCAGCGGGAGCTCCTACGAGCAGTACTTC. This rearrangement joins TRBV5-4 to TRBJ2-7, with 8 bases lining up with TRBD2. The CDR3 covers 15 residues. V gave up 0 bases and J gave up 0 bases; unmatched junction bases: 2. Looked up from germline, CDR1 is SGHNT and CDR2 is YYREEE (reference sequence).

Concerning this clone itself: This same CDR3 is encoded by further DNA sequences in the sample. The chain couples TRBV5-1 to TRBJ2-7; D is uncertain. The V gene's germline CDR1 is SGHRS and CDR2 YFSETQ. The CDR3 spans 12 residues. The germline V and J ends were trimmed by 3 bases and 3 bases, with 7 bases remaining between them. The CDR3 coding sequence is TGCGCCAGCAGCTCCGACAACTACGAGCAGTACTTC. This gives the protein CASSSDNYEQYF.

The rearrangement joins TRBV7-8 to TRBJ2-1, with 8 positions matching TRBD2. The junction had 3 bases not matched to a gene; V was cut back by 1 base and J by 4 bases. The CDR3 totals 15 residues. Per germline, CDR1 SGHVS and CDR2 FQNEAQ. Here the CDR3 DNA reads TGTGCCAGCAGCTTAGGGCTAGCGGGTTACAATGAGCAGTTCTTC. This translates into CASSLGLAGYNEQFF.

This chain joins TRBV18 and TRBJ1-2; D is unresolved. This CDR3 has 15 amino acids. CDR1 is KGHSH and CDR2 is LQKENI in the germline V gene. The V end was cut by 1 base, the J end by 2 bases, with 11 bases between. CDR3 bases: TGTGCCAGCTCACCACAAACAGAGTCGAACTATGGCTACACCTTC. Translating it yields CASSPQTESNYGYTF.

The gene calls are TRBV6-4 and TRBJ2-1; 9 bases align to TRBD2. Germline CDR1 reads MRHNA; CDR2 reads SNTAGT. The V and J ends lost 4 bases and 8 bases, in that order; junction bases with no gene match: 3. This CDR3 is built from 13 residues. CDR3 sequence: CASSASGNYEQFF. DNA of the CDR3: TGTGCCAGCAGTGCTAGCGGGAACTATGAGCAGTTCTTC.

V and J are TRBV19 and TRBJ1-3; D call uncertain. V lost 3 bases and J lost 2, with 8 bases in between. Germline CDR1 LNHDA, CDR2 SQIVND (reference sequence). This CDR3 spans 14 amino acids. The CDR3 protein is CASSISRTGNTIYF. The CDR3 DNA reads TGTGCCAGTAGTATTTCTAGAACTGGAAACACCATATATTTT.

J is TRBJ2-2 and V is TRBV15, with D perhaps given as TRBD1 or TRBD2 (6 bases each). Trimming shortened V by 3 bases and J by 5 bases, and 19 bases separated the two germline ends. CDR1 is LNHNV and CDR2 is YYDKDF in the germline V gene (reference sequence). The length of the CDR3 is 17 residues. As DNA, the CDR3 is TGTGCCACCAGCAGGGGGGGCGGACCCCCCTGGACCGGGGAGCTGTTTTTT. This codes for CATSRGGGPPWTGELFF.